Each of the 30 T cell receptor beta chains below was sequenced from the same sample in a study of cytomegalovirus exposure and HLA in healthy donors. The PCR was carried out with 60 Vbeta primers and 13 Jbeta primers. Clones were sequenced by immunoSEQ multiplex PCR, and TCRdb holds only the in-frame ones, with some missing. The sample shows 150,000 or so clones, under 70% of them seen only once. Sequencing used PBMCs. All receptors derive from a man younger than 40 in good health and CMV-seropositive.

The CDR3 is CASRGGAYTGELFF. The CDR3 nucleotides are TGTGCCAGCAGGGGCGGGGCGTACACCGGGGAGCTGTTTTTT. This chain joins TRBV28 and TRBJ2-2, with D possibly being TRBD2 (6 bases). V lost 6 bases, J lost 3 bases, and 11 bases lay in between. CDR1 is MDHEN, CDR2 SYDVKM, per germline. This CDR3 is 14 amino acids long.

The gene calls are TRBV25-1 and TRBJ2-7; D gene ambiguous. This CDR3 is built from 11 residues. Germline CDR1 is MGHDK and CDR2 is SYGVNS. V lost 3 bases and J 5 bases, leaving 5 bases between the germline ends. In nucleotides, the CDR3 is TGTGCCAGCAGTGACAGTGACGAGCAGTACTTC. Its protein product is CASSDSDEQYF.

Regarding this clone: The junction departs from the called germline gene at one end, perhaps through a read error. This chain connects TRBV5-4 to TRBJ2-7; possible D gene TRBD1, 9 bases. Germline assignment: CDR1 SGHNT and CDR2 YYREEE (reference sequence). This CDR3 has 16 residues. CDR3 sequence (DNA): TGTGCCAGCAGCTTGGCCTTAGGGACAGGGAGAGCGGGGGCAGACTTC. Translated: CASSLALGTGRAGADF.

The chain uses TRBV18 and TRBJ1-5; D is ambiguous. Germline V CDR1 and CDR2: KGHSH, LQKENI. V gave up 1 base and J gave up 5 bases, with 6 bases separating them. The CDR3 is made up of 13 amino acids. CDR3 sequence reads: CASSPREDQPQHF. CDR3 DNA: TGTGCCAGCTCACCACGGGAGGATCAGCCCCAGCATTTT.

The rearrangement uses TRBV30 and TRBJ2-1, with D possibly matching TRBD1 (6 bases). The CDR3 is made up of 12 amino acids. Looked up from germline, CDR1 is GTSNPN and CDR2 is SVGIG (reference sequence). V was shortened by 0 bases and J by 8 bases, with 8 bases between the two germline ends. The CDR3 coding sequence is TGTGCCTGGAGTGTACAGGGCGATGAGCAGTTCTTC. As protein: CAWSVQGDEQFF.

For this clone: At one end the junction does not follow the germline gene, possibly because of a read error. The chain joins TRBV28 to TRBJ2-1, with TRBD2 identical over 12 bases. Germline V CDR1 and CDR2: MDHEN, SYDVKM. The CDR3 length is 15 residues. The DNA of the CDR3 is TGTGCCAGCAATTTACTAGCGGGAGGTGCGAATGAGCAGTTCTTC. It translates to CASNLLAGGANEQFF.

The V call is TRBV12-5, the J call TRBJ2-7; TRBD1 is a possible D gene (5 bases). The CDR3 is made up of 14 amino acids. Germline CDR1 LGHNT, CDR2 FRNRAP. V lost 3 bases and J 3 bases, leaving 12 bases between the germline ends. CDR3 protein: CASGFLMGRYEQYF. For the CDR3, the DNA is TGTGCTAGTGGTTTCCTCATGGGGCGCTACGAGCAGTACTTC.

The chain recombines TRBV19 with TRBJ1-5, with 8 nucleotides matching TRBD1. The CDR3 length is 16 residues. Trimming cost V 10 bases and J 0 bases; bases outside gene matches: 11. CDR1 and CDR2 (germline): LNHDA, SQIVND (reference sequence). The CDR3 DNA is TGTGCCACACGACAGGGGTTAGACTATAGCAATCAGCCCCAGCATTTT. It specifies CATRQGLDYSNQPQHF.

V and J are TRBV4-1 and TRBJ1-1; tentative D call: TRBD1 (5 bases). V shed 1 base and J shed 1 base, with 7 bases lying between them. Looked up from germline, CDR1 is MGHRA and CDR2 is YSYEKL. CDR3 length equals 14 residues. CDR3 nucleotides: TGCGCCAGCAGCCAAGGGGGCTCGAACACTGAAGCTTTCTTT. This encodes CASSQGGSNTEAFF.

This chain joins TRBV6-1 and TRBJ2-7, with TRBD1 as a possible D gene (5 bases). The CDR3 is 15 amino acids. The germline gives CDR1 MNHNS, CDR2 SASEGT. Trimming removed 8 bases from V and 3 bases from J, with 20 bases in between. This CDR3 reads CASSQGQARFYEQYF. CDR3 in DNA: TGTGCCAGCTCCCAGGGCCAGGCGCGGTTCTACGAGCAGTACTTC.

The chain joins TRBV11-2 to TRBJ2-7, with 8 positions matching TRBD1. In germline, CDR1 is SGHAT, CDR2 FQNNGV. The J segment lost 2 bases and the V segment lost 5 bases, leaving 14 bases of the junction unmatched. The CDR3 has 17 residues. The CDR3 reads CASSPVDRRGPTYEQYF. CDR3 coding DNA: TGTGCCAGCAGCCCCGTGGACCGCAGGGGGCCCACCTACGAGCAGTACTTC.

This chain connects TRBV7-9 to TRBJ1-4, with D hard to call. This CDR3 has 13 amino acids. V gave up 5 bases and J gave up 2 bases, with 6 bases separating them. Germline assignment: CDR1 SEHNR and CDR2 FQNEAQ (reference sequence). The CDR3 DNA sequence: TGTGCCAGCAGCGCGGCGACTAATGAAAAACTGTTTTTT. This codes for CASSAATNEKLFF.

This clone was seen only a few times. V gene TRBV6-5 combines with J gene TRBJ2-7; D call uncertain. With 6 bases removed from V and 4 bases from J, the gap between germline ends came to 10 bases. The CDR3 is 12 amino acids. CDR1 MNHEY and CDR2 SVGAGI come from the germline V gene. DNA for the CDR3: TGTGCCAGCAGATCGACTGCTTACGAGCAGTACTTC. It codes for CASRSTAYEQYF.

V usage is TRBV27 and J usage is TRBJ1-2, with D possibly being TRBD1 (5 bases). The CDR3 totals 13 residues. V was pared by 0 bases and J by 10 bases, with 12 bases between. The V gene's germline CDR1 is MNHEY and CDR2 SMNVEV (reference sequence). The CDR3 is CASSLSGAPTYTF. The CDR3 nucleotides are TGTGCCAGCAGTTTATCTGGGGCCCCTACCTACACCTTC.

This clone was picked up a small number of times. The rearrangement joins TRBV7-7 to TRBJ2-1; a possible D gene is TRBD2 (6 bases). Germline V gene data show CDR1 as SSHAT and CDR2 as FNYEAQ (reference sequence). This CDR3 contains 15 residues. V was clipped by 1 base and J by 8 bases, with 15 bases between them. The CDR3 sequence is CASSLGVGGVDEQFF. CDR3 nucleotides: TGTGCCAGCAGCTTAGGGGTCGGAGGGGTCGATGAGCAGTTCTTC.

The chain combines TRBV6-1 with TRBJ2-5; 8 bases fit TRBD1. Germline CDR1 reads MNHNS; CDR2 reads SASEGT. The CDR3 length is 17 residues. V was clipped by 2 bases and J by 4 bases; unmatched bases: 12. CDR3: CASSERWTGQEGETQYF. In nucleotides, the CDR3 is TGTGCCAGCAGTGAAAGGTGGACGGGACAGGAGGGAGAGACCCAGTACTTC.

In DNA form, the CDR3 reads TGCGCCAGCAGCTTGGGACAGGGTGAAAACATTCAGTACTTC. Its protein product is CASSLGQGENIQYF. This sequence joins TRBV5-1 and TRBJ2-4, with 7 bases matching TRBD1. The CDR3 is 14 amino acids. The ends lost 0 bases at V and 5 bases at J; junction bases unmatched: 2. In germline, CDR1 is SGHRS, CDR2 YFSETQ.

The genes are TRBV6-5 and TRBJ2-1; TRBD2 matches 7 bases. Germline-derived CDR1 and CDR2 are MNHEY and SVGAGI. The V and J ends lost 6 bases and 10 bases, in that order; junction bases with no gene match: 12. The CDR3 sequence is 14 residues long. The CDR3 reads CASRLVGGRGEQFF. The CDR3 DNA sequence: TGTGCCAGCAGGCTAGTGGGAGGGAGAGGGGAGCAGTTCTTC.

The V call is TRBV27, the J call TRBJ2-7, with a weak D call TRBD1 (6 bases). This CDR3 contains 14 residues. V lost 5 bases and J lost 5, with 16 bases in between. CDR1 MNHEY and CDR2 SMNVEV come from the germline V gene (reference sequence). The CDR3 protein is CASSLPGVLDEQYF. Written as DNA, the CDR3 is TGTGCCAGCAGTCTCCCAGGGGTTTTGGACGAGCAGTACTTC.

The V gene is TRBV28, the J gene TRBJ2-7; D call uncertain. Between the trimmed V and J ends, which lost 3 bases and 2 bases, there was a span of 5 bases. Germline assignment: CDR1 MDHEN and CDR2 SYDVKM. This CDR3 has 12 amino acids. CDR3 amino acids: CASSLTPYEQYF. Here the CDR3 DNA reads TGTGCCAGCAGTTTGACTCCCTACGAGCAGTACTTC.

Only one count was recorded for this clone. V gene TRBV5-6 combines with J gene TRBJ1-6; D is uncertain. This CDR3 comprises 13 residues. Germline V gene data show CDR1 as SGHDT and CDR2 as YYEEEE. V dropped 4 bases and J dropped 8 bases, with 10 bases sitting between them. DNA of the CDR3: TGTGCCAGCAGCCAAACTGAGGATTCACCCCTCCACTTT. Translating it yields CASSQTEDSPLHF.

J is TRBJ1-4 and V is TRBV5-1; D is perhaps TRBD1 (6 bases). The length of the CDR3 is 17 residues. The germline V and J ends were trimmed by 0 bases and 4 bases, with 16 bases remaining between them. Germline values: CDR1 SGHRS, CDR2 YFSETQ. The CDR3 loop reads CASSLEGWGHLNEKLFF. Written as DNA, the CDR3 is TGCGCCAGCAGCTTGGAGGGGTGGGGACACCTTAATGAAAAACTGTTTTTT.

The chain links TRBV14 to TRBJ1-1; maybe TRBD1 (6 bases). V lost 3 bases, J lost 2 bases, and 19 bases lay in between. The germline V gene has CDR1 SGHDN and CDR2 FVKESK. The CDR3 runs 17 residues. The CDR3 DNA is TGTGCCAGCAGCCATTTTGGTCAGCCAGGGACAAACACTGAAGCTTTCTTT. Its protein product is CASSHFGQPGTNTEAFF.

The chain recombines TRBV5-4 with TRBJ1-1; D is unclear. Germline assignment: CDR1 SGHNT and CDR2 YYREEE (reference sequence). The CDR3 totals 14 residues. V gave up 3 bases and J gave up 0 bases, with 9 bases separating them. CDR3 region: CASSSIQLNTEAFF. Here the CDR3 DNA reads TGTGCCAGCAGCTCGATACAGCTGAACACTGAAGCTTTCTTT.

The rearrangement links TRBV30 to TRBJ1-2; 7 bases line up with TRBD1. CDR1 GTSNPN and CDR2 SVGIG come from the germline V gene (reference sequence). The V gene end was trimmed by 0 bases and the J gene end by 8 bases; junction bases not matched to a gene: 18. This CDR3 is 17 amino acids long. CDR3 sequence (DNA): TGTGCCTGGAGTGTAGTTCGGGGACAGATGCCTCGGGGGGGCTACACCTTC. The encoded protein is CAWSVVRGQMPRGGYTF.

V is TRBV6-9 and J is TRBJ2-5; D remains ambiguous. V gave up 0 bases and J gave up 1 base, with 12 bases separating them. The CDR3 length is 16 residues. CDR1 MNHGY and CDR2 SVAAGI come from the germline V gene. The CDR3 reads CASSYSLNGGQETQYF. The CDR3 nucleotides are TGTGCCAGCAGTTATTCCCTTAACGGCGGCCAAGAGACCCAGTACTTC.

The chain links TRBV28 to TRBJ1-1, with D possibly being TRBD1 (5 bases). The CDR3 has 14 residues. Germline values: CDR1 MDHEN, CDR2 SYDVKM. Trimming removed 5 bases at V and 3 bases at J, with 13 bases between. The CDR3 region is CASSPTVTYTEAFF. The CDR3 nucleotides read TGTGCCAGCAGTCCGACAGTTACTTACACTGAAGCTTTCTTT.

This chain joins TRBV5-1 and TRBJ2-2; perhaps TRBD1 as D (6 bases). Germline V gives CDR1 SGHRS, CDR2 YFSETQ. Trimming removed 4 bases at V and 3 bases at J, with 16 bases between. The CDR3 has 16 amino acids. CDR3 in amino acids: CASSPGRGSDTGELFF. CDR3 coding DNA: TGCGCCAGCAGCCCGGGTAGGGGGAGTGACACCGGGGAGCTGTTTTTT.

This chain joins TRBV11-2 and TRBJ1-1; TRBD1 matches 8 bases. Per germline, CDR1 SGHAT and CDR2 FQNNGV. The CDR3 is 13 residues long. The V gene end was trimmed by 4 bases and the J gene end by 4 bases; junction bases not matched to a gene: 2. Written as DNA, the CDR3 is TGTGCCAGCAGCTCAGACAGGGGCACTGAAGCTTTCTTT. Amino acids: CASSSDRGTEAFF.

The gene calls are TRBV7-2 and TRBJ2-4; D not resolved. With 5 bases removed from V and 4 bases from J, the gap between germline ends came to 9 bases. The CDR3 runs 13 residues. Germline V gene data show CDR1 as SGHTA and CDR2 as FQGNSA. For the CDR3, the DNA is TGTGCCAGCAGCCCACAAGAAAAAAACATTCAGTACTTC. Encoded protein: CASSPQEKNIQYF.